The rows below give T cell receptor beta chains drawn from one sample of a study of cytomegalovirus exposure and HLA in healthy donors. Method: immunoSEQ multiplex PCR; TCRdb's copy keeps in-frame clones and lacks some. Here the sample spans fewer than 150,000 clones, about 78% being singletons. The sequenced sample was PBMCs. Receptor source: a woman aged 40-49 years in good health and CMV-seropositive. The CDR3 runs from the conserved cysteine through the conserved F or W. Fields, in order: clone size, CDR3 length, J gene, D gene, V gene, CDR3 protein. A D gene is named only where the DNA matches it firmly. Clone size is not always given. Where it is, it says once, few, many or a class for expanded clones.

clone_size: -
cdr3_length: 14
j_call: TRBJ1-1
d_call: -
v_call: TRBV9
cdr3_aa: CASSVAQMNTEAFF

clone_size: -
cdr3_length: 15
j_call: TRBJ2-5
d_call: -
v_call: TRBV18
cdr3_aa: CASSPVGALKGTQYF

clone_size: -
cdr3_length: 13
j_call: TRBJ2-1
d_call: -
v_call: TRBV7-2
cdr3_aa: CASSLAEVNEQFF

clone_size: -
cdr3_length: 14
j_call: TRBJ2-7
d_call: -
v_call: TRBV5-1
cdr3_aa: CASGPDSIWYEQYF

clone_size: -
cdr3_length: 14
j_call: TRBJ2-7
d_call: -
v_call: TRBV5-1
cdr3_aa: CASSLARATYEQYF

clone_size: -
cdr3_length: 15
j_call: TRBJ1-1
d_call: -
v_call: TRBV7-6
cdr3_aa: CASSSDSPGRSEAFF

clone_size: -
cdr3_length: 18
j_call: TRBJ1-6
d_call: -
v_call: TRBV5-6
cdr3_aa: CASSLVGEWGRIPSPLHF

clone_size: -
cdr3_length: 14
j_call: TRBJ2-7
d_call: -
v_call: TRBV10-3
cdr3_aa: CAITSGPSSYEQYF

clone_size: -
cdr3_length: 14
j_call: TRBJ2-7
d_call: -
v_call: TRBV7-7
cdr3_aa: CASSLGGGHYEQYF

clone_size: -
cdr3_length: 13
j_call: TRBJ1-5
d_call: TRBD1
v_call: TRBV6-6
cdr3_aa: CASGGSGDQPQHF

clone_size: few
cdr3_length: 13
j_call: TRBJ2-7
d_call: TRBD2
v_call: TRBV10-3
cdr3_aa: CAISTETSGEQYF

clone_size: -
cdr3_length: 14
j_call: TRBJ2-2
d_call: -
v_call: TRBV5-6
cdr3_aa: CASSPDISTGELFF

clone_size: -
cdr3_length: 16
j_call: TRBJ2-2
d_call: TRBD2
v_call: TRBV5-4
cdr3_aa: CASSSGERGGTGELFF

clone_size: -
cdr3_length: 15
j_call: TRBJ1-1
d_call: -
v_call: TRBV4-3
cdr3_aa: CASSQSPDYNTEAFF

clone_size: -
cdr3_length: 11
j_call: -
d_call: -
v_call: TRBV7-2
cdr3_aa: CASSLAVEQYF

clone_size: -
cdr3_length: 15
j_call: TRBJ1-5
d_call: TRBD1
v_call: TRBV7-2
cdr3_aa: CASSTEGQHNQPQHF